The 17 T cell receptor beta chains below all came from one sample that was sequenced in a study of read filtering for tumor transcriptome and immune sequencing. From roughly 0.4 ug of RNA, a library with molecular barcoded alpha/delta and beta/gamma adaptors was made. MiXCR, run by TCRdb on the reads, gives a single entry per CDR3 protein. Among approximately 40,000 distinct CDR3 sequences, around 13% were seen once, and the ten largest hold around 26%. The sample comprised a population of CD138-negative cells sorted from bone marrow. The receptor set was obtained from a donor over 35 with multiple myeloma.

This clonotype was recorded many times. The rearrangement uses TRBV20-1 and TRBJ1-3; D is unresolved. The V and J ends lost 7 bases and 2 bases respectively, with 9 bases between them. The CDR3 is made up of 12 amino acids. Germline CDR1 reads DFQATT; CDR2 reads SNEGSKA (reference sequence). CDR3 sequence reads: CSVPGPGNTIYF. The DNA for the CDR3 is TGCAGTGTTCCAGGTCCTGGAAACACCATATATTTT.

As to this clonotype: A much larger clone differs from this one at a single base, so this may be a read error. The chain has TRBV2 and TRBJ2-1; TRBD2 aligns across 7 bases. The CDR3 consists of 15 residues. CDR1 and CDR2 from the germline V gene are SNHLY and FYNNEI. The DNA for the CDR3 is TGTGCCAGCAGTGGGGAGGGGAGCTCCTACAATGAGCAGTCCTTC. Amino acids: CASSGEGSSYNEQSF.

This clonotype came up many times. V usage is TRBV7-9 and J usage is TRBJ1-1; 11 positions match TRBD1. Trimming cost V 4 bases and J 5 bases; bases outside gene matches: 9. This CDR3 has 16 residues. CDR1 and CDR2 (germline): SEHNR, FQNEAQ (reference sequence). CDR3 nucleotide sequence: TGTGCCAGCAGCTCGGGACAGGGGGGGGTCGGGACTGAAGCTTTCTTT. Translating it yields CASSSGQGGVGTEAFF.

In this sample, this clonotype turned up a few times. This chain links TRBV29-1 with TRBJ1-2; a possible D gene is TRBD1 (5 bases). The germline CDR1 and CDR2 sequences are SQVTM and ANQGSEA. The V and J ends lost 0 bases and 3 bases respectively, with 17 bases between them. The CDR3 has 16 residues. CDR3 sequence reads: CSVEDEFLGVDYGYTF. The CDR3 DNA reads TGCAGCGTTGAAGACGAATTTTTAGGGGTGGACTATGGCTACACCTTC. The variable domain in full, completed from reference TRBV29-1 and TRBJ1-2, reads SAVISQKPSRDICQRGTSLTIQCQVDSQVTMMFWYRQQPGQSLTLIATANQGSEATYESGFVIDKFPISRPNLTFSTLTVSNMSPEDSSIYLCSVEDEFLGVDYGYTFGSGTRLTVV.

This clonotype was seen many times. The CDR3 spells CASRTTGSTEAFF. As DNA, the CDR3 is TGTGCCAGCAGGACCACAGGGAGCACTGAAGCTTTCTTT. V usage is TRBV6-2 or TRBV6-3 and J usage is TRBJ1-1, with a tentative D call TRBD1 (6 bases). The CDR3 has 13 residues. The V gene's germline CDR1 is MNHEY and CDR2 SVGEGT. Trimming took 6 bases from V and 4 from J, leaving 12 bases between them.

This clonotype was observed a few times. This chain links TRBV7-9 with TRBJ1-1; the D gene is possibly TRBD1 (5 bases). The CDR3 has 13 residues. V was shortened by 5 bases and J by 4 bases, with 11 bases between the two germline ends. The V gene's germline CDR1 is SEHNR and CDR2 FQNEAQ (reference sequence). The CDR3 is CASSRAGPTEAFF. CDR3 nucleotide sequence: TGTGCCAGCAGCCGCGCGGGGCCCACTGAAGCTTTCTTT.

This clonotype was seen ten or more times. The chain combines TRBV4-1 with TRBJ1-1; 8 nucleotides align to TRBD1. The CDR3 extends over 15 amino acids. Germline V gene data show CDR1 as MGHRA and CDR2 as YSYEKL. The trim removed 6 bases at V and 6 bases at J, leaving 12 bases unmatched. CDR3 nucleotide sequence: TGCGCCAGCAGTTACACTTTCGGACAGGGAGCTGAAGCTTTCTTT. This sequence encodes CASSYTFGQGAEAFF.

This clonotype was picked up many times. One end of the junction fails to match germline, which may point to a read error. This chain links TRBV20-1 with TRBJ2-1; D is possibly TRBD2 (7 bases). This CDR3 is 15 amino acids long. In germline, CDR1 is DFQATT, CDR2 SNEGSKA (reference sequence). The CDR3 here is CSALEGGWAYDEQFF. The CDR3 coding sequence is TGCAGTGCCCTAGAGGGGGGGTGGGCCTACGATGAGCAGTTCTTC.

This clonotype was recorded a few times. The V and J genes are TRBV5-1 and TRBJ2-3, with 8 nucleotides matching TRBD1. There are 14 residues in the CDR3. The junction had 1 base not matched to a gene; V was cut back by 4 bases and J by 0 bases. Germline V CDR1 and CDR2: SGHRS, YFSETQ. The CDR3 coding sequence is TGCGCCAGCAGCAGGGACAGGAGCACAGATACGCAGTATTTT. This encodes CASSRDRSTDTQYF.

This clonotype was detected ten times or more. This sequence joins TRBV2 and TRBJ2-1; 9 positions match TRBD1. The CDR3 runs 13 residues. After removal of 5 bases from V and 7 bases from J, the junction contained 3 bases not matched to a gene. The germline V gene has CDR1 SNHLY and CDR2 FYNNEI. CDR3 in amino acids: CASSSGTGNEQFF. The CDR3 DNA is TGTGCCAGCAGTTCCGGGACAGGGAATGAGCAGTTCTTC.

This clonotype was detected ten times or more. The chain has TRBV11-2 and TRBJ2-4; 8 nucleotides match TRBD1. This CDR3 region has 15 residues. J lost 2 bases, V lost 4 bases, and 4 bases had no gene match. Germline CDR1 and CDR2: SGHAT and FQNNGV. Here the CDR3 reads CASSYGQGSKNIQYF. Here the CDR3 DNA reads TGTGCCAGCAGCTACGGACAGGGTTCCAAAAACATTCAGTACTTC. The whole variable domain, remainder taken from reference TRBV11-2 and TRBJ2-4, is EAGVAQSPRYKIIEKRQSVAFWCNPISGHATLYWYQQILGQGPKLLIQFQNNGVVDDSQLPKDRFSAERLKGVDSTLKIQPAKLEDSAVYLCASSYGQGSKNIQYFGAGTRLSVL.

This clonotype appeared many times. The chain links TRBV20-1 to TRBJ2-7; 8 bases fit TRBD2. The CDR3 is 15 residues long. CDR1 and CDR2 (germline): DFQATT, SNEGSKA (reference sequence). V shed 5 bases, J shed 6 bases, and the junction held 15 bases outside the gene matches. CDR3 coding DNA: TGCAGTGCTGGGACTAGTGGGGATACGACACGCGAGCAGTACTTC. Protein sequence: CSAGTSGDTTREQYF.

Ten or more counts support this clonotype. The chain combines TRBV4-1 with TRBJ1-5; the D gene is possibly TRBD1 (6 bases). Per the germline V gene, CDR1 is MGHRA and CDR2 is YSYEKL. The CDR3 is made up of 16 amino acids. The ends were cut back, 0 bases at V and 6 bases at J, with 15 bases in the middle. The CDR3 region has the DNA TGCGCCAGCAGCCAAGAGGGGACATTAAGGGGTCAGCCCCAGCATTTT. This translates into CASSQEGTLRGQPQHF.

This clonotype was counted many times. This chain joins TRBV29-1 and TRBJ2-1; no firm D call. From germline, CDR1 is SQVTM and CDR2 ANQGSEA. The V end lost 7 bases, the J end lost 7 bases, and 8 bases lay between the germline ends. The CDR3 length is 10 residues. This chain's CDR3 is CSARRNEQFF. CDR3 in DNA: TGCAGCGCCCGGCGGAATGAGCAGTTCTTC.

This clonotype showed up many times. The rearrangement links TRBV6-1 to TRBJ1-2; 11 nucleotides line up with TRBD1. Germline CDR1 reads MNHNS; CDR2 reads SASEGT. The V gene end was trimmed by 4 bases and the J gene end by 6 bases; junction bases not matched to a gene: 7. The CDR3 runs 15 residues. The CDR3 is CASSGKDRGQDGYTF. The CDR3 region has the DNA TGTGCCAGCAGTGGGAAGGACAGGGGGCAGGATGGCTACACCTTC.

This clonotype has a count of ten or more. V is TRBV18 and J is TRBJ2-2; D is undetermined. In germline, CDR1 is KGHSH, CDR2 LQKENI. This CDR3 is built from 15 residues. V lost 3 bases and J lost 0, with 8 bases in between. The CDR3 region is CASSPYSANTGELFF. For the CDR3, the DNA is TGTGCCAGCTCACCGTACAGCGCGAACACCGGGGAGCTGTTTTTT.

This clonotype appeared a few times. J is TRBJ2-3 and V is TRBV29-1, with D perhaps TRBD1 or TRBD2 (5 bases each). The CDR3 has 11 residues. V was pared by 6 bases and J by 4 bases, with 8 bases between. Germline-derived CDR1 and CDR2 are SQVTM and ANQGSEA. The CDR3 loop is CSVGPADTQYF. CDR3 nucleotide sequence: TGCAGCGTGGGACCAGCAGATACGCAGTATTTT.